This T cell receptor beta chain was captured in a study of shared clonotypes between healthy human individuals. The study's findings and limits: Some clonotypes were shared by all four sorted-subset donors, while others were not shared. The non-shared ones had lower generation probabilities than the shared ones. Among the subsets, naive ones generally showed larger estimated richness than memory ones.

Both subsets, CD45RA+ naive and CD45RA-negative memory, were split from the CD4+ cells. This CDR3 is built from 12 residues. Trimming cost V 5 bases and J 5 bases, with 9 bases left between them. The germline gives CDR1 SGHAT, CDR2 FQNNGV. With respect to this clone: Its antigen is still unknown.

Assay execution proceeded at the deep level. Generated by immunoSEQ multiplex PCR, the TCRdb table keeps only in-frame clones and is missing some. In the table there are some 1.5 million clones, more than 95% of which are singletons. This sequence joins TRBV11-2 and TRBJ1-2, with D maybe TRBD1 (6 bases). The origin of this receptor is a man younger than 40 in good health. Sequenced: naive CD4+ T cells sorted from blood. Specified subset: CD45RA+ positively selected. The CDR3 nucleotides read TGTGCCAGCAGCCCAGGACAGTATGGCTACACCTTC. It specifies CASSPGQYGYTF.